These 25 T cell receptor beta chains were all obtained from the same sample, sequenced in a study of cytomegalovirus exposure and HLA in healthy donors. The data were produced by immunoSEQ multiplex PCR, yet TCRdb's version contains in-frame clones alone and is incomplete. The table shows about 110,000 clones, with approximately 85% occurring only once. The material sequenced was PBMCs. The receptor set was obtained from a woman aged 18-30 years in good health and CMV-seronegative.

The V gene is TRBV7-9, the J gene TRBJ2-7; tentatively, D is TRBD2 (6 bases). Germline CDR1 and CDR2: SEHNR and FQNEAQ (reference sequence). The length of the CDR3 is 12 residues. The V and J ends lost 7 bases and 6 bases respectively, with 13 bases between them. CDR3 bases: TGTGCCAGCATTTTCCCCGGGGGCGAGCAGTACTTC. This sequence encodes CASIFPGGEQYF.

The rearrangement uses TRBV14 and TRBJ2-7, with D possibly matching TRBD1 (6 bases). V lost 3 bases and J 5 bases, leaving 11 bases between the germline ends. The length of the CDR3 is 13 residues. Germline V gene data show CDR1 as SGHDN and CDR2 as FVKESK. This CDR3 is CASSHQTGHEQYF. The CDR3 region has the DNA TGTGCCAGCAGCCACCAGACAGGACACGAGCAGTACTTC.

The V gene is TRBV7-9, the J gene TRBJ2-2; D remains ambiguous. V shed 5 bases and J shed 1 base, with 8 bases lying between them. The germline gives CDR1 SEHNR, CDR2 FQNEAQ (reference sequence). This CDR3 contains 14 residues. CDR3 sequence reads: CASSPRQNTGELFF. The CDR3 DNA reads as TGTGCCAGCAGCCCTCGACAGAACACCGGGGAGCTGTTTTTT.

The chain carries TRBV5-1 and TRBJ1-4, with TRBD1 matching over 7 bases. This CDR3 region has 14 residues. CDR1 is SGHRS, CDR2 YFSETQ, per germline. Trimming at V came to 2 bases and at J to 8 bases, leaving 6 bases not matched to a gene. The CDR3 DNA follows: TGCGCCAGCAGCTTAGGAGGGACAGCCGAAAAACTGTTTTTT. Amino acid sequence: CASSLGGTAEKLFF.

This chain uses TRBV30 with TRBJ1-5; 7 bases are a match to TRBD1. This CDR3 has 14 amino acids. The V and J ends lost 1 base and 3 bases, in that order; junction bases with no gene match: 3. Germline-derived CDR1 and CDR2 are GTSNPN and SVGIG (reference sequence). The CDR3 protein is CAWSAGGLNQPQHF. In DNA, the CDR3 is TGTGCCTGGAGTGCAGGGGGACTCAATCAGCCCCAGCATTTT.

This clone was observed once. The rearrangement joins TRBV27 to TRBJ1-2; no reliable D call. Germline V gene lookup returns CDR1 MNHEY and CDR2 SMNVEV (reference sequence). Trimming stripped 4 bases from V and 0 bases from J, with 15 bases between. The CDR3 consists of 16 residues. The CDR3 here is CASSSRRHLANYGYTF. DNA for the CDR3: TGTGCCAGCAGTTCCCGCAGACACTTAGCTAACTATGGCTACACCTTC.

The chain links TRBV27 to TRBJ1-2; 7 nucleotides align to TRBD1. The CDR3 covers 15 residues. CDR1 MNHEY and CDR2 SMNVEV come from the germline V gene (reference sequence). After removal of 5 bases from V and 4 bases from J, the junction contained 10 bases not matched to a gene. The CDR3 spells CASSTYRGRGYGYTF. CDR3 nucleotide sequence: TGTGCCAGCAGTACCTACAGGGGAAGAGGCTATGGCTACACCTTC.

The CDR3 DNA follows: TGTGCCACCAGCCCCGGAGGGCGGTCCCAAGAGACCCAGTACTTC. This gives the protein CATSPGGRSQETQYF. The chain joins TRBV15 to TRBJ2-5, with a tentative D call TRBD2 (6 bases). V was clipped by 5 bases and J by 1 base, with 14 bases between them. This CDR3 comprises 15 residues. From germline, CDR1 is LNHNV and CDR2 YYDKDF (reference sequence).

The J gene is TRBJ2-1, the V gene TRBV27; 7 bases are a match to TRBD2. The ends lost 8 bases at V and 1 base at J; junction bases unmatched: 8. The CDR3 extends over 15 amino acids. Germline V gene sequence: CDR1 MNHEY, CDR2 SMNVEV (reference sequence). The CDR3 sequence is CASAWEAGSYNEQFF. The CDR3, as DNA: TGTGCCAGCGCCTGGGAAGCGGGGTCCTACAATGAGCAGTTCTTC.

The J gene is TRBJ1-5, the V gene TRBV30; 8 bases agree with TRBD1. The CDR3 sequence is 15 residues long. V dropped 1 base and J dropped 3; count of bases not matched to a gene: 5. Germline assignment: CDR1 GTSNPN and CDR2 SVGIG (reference sequence). The CDR3 sequence: CAWSADRGDNQPQHF. For the CDR3, the DNA is TGTGCCTGGAGTGCAGACAGGGGAGACAATCAGCCCCAGCATTTT.

This clone was observed a few times. As DNA, the CDR3 is TGTGCCAGCAGTCGGGACAGGGGGAATTCACCCCTCCACTTT. It is translated as CASSRDRGNSPLHF. V usage is TRBV25-1 and J usage is TRBJ1-6; 11 nucleotides line up with TRBD1. Germline loops: CDR1 MGHDK, CDR2 SYGVNS. The CDR3 length is 14 residues. V was clipped by 5 bases and J by 7 bases; unmatched bases: 1.

This chain links TRBV9 with TRBJ1-1; tentatively, D is TRBD1 (5 bases). The CDR3 consists of 17 residues. CDR1 is SGDLS, CDR2 YYNGEE, per germline. Trimming took 4 bases from V and 4 from J, leaving 23 bases between them. The CDR3, as DNA: TGTGCCAGCAGCCCGTTTCACCGGGACTCAAGGGGCACTGAAGCTTTCTTT. Amino acids: CASSPFHRDSRGTEAFF.

The chain is built from TRBV19 and TRBJ2-7, with 7 bases identical to TRBD1. The germline gives CDR1 LNHDA, CDR2 SQIVND (reference sequence). V lost 4 bases, J lost 3 bases, and 12 bases stayed unmatched. The CDR3 is 16 amino acids. CDR3 protein: CASSTTLTGINYEQYF. DNA of the CDR3: TGTGCCAGTAGTACCACTTTGACAGGGATAAACTACGAGCAGTACTTC.

V gene TRBV27 combines with J gene TRBJ2-3; the match to TRBD2 covers 8 bases. Germline V gene lookup returns CDR1 MNHEY and CDR2 SMNVEV (reference sequence). The J segment lost 2 bases and the V segment lost 6 bases, leaving 16 bases of the junction unmatched. CDR3 size: 18 residues. The CDR3 DNA reads as TGTGCCAGCAGCCTGCGGCTCGGAAGCGGGGGTTACACAGATACGCAGTATTTT. Protein sequence: CASSLRLGSGGYTDTQYF.

CDR3 DNA: TGTGCCAGCAGCTTGGATCCCGGGGGGGATACGCAGTATTTT. This sequence encodes CASSLDPGGDTQYF. The chain carries TRBV5-4 and TRBJ2-3; 7 bases match TRBD2. Trimming removed 0 bases from V and 6 bases from J; junction bases left unmatched: 4. The CDR3 length is 14 residues. Looked up from germline, CDR1 is SGHNT and CDR2 is YYREEE (reference sequence).

This chain connects TRBV28 to TRBJ2-7, with TRBD1 matching over 7 bases. Germline lookup yields CDR1 MDHEN and CDR2 SYDVKM. The CDR3 length is 16 residues. The J segment lost 5 bases and the V segment lost 6 bases, leaving 16 bases of the junction unmatched. In DNA, the CDR3 is TGTGCCAGCAGACGAAAGGACAGGCCCATCCTAAACGAGCAGTACTTC. Translation: CASRRKDRPILNEQYF.

The chain links TRBV4-1 to TRBJ2-7; 7 positions agree with TRBD2. Germline V lookup: CDR1 MGHRA, CDR2 YSYEKL. V lost 1 base and J lost 5; bases outside the gene matches: 8. This CDR3 comprises 15 residues. In DNA form, the CDR3 reads TGCGCCAGCAGCCAAGGCCGGGGGGTTCGGGACGAGCAGTACTTC. This gives the protein CASSQGRGVRDEQYF.

The chain joins TRBV7-3 to TRBJ2-5; 10 nucleotides line up with TRBD2. V gave up 5 bases and J gave up 5 bases; unmatched junction bases: 8. The V gene's germline CDR1 is SGHTA and CDR2 FQGTGA. This CDR3 has 15 amino acids. The CDR3 DNA sequence: TGTGCCAGCAGCACCTTAGCGGGGGGCCTGGAGACCCAGTACTTC. Its protein product is CASSTLAGGLETQYF. The full variable domain, rest sourced from reference TRBV7-3 and TRBJ2-5, is GAGVSQTPSNKVTEKGKYVELRCDPISGHTALYWYRQSLGQGPEFLIYFQGTGAADDSGLPNDRFFAVRPEGSVSTLKIQRTERGDSAVYLCASSTLAGGLETQYFGPGTRLLVL.

In DNA, the CDR3 is TGCGCCAGCAGCCTGCCGACTAGCGGTCGCCAGAACACCGGGGAGCTGTTTTTT. It yields the protein CASSLPTSGRQNTGELFF. The chain has TRBV4-1 and TRBJ2-2; 9 bases map to TRBD2. The germline gives CDR1 MGHRA, CDR2 YSYEKL. The J segment lost 1 base and the V segment lost 4 bases, leaving 10 bases of the junction unmatched. This CDR3 has 18 residues.

The chain recombines TRBV6-5 with TRBJ1-1, with a weak D call TRBD1 (5 bases). Trimming removed 4 bases from V and 0 bases from J, with 12 bases in between. The CDR3 is made up of 15 amino acids. From germline, CDR1 is MNHEY and CDR2 SVGAGI. The CDR3 protein is CASSSREGVNTEAFF. CDR3 bases: TGTGCCAGCAGTTCCAGGGAAGGAGTGAACACTGAAGCTTTCTTT.

The chain links TRBV7-2 to TRBJ2-3; TRBD2 is a possible D gene (5 bases). V lost 1 base and J 8 bases, leaving 16 bases between the germline ends. Germline CDR1 SGHTA, CDR2 FQGNSA. The CDR3 is 15 residues long. CDR3: CASSLEEVPYLTQYF. CDR3 DNA sequence: TGTGCCAGCAGCTTAGAGGAGGTCCCCTACCTTACGCAGTATTTT. Filled out from reference TRBV7-2 and TRBJ2-3, the complete variable domain reads GAGVSQSPSNKVTEKGKDVELRCDPISGHTALYWYRQSLGQGLEFLIYFQGNSAPDKSGLPSDRFSAERTGGSVSTLTIQRTQQEDSAVYLCASSLEEVPYLTQYFGPGTRLTVL.

Here the CDR3 reads CASGAGPLHF. DNA for the CDR3: TGTGCCAGCGGGGCCGGACCCCTCCACTTT. The chain joins TRBV6-1 to TRBJ1-6; maybe TRBD1 (5 bases). The germline CDR1 and CDR2 sequences are MNHNS and SASEGT. CDR3 size: 10 residues. Deletions cut 8 bases from V and 12 bases from J, with 8 bases between.

The J gene is TRBJ1-1, the V gene TRBV19; 9 bases fit TRBD1. V trimming: 5 bases; J trimming: 5 bases; junction bases outside the gene matches: 15. Germline V gene sequence: CDR1 LNHDA, CDR2 SQIVND (reference sequence). CDR3 length: 17 amino acids. The CDR3 protein is CASSSTGTGILGTEAFF. The CDR3 nucleotides are TGTGCCAGTAGTTCCACCGGGACAGGGATTTTGGGGACTGAAGCTTTCTTT.

This clone came up a few times. The gene calls are TRBV25-1 and TRBJ2-7, with 7 positions matching TRBD2. Germline V lookup: CDR1 MGHDK, CDR2 SYGVNS. V was pared by 3 bases and J by 5 bases, with 19 bases of the junction left unmatched. The CDR3 consists of 18 residues. Here the CDR3 reads CASSEWKAGTSGTNEQYF. CDR3 coding DNA: TGTGCCAGCAGTGAGTGGAAGGCAGGGACTTCTGGGACTAACGAGCAGTACTTC.

CDR3 residues: CASSLHPQNYNEQFF. The CDR3 bases are TGTGCCAGCAGCTTACACCCACAGAATTACAATGAGCAGTTCTTC. This chain joins TRBV7-3 and TRBJ2-1; D is ambiguous. Trimming stripped 2 bases from V and 4 bases from J, with 12 bases between. The CDR3 has 15 residues. Germline assignment: CDR1 SGHTA and CDR2 FQGTGA.